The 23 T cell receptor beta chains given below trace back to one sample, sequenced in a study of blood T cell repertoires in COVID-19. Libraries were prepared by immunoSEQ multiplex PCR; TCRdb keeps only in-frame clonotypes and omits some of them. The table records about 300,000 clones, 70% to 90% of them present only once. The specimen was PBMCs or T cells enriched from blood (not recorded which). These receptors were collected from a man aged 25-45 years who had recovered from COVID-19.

CDR3 DNA: TGTGCCAGCAGCTTCCGGGACAGGGCTTACAATGAGCAGTTCTTC. Its protein product is CASSFRDRAYNEQFF. The chain employs TRBV7-2 and TRBJ2-1, with 9 bases lining up with TRBD1. Germline assignment: CDR1 SGHTA and CDR2 FQGNSA. CDR3 size: 15 residues. The junction had 4 bases not matched to a gene; V was cut back by 3 bases and J by 4 bases.

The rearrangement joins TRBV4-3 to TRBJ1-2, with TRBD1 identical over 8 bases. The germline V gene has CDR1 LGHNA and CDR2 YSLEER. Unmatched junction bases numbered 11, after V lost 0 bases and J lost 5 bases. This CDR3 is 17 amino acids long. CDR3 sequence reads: CASSQDLGQGDRYGYTF. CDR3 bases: TGCGCCAGCAGCCAAGATCTCGGACAGGGCGATCGTTATGGCTACACCTTC.

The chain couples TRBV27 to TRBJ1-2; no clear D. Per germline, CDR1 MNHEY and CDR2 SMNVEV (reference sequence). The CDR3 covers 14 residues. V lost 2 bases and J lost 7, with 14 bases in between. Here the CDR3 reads CASSLREGLAGYTF. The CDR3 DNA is TGTGCCAGCAGTTTAAGGGAGGGTCTAGCTGGCTACACCTTC.

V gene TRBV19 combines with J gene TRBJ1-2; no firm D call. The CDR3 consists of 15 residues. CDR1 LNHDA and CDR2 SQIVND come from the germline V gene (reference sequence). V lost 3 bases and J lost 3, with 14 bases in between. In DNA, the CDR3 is TGTGCCAGTAGTATGAAGACCGCTAGCTACTATGGCTACACCTTC. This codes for CASSMKTASYYGYTF.

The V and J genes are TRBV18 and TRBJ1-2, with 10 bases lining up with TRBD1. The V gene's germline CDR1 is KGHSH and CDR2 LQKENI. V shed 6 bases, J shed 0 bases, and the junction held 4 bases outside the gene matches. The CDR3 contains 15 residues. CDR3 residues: CASSQGQGANYGYTF. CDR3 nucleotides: TGTGCCAGCTCCCAAGGACAGGGGGCTAACTATGGCTACACCTTC. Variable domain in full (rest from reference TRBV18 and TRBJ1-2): NAGVMQNPRHLVRRRGQEARLRCSPMKGHSHVYWYRQLPEEGLKFMVYLQKENIIDESGMPKERFSAEFPKEGPSILRIQQVVRGDSAAYFCASSQGQGANYGYTFGSGTRLTVV.

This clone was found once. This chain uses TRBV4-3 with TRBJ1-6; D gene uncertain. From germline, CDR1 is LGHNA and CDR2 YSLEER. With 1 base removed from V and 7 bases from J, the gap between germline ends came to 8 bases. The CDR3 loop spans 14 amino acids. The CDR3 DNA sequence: TGCGCCAGCAGCCAAGCAGGAGGGAATTCACCCCTCCACTTT. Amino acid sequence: CASSQAGGNSPLHF.

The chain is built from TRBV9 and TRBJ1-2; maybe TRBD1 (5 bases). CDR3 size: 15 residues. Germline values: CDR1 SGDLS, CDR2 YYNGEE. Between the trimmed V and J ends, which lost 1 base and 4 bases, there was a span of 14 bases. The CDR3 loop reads CASSVYSGDSYGYTF. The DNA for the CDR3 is TGTGCCAGCAGCGTATACTCGGGGGACTCCTATGGCTACACCTTC. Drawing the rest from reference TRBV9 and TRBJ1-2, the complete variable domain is DSGVTQTPKHLITATGQRVTLRCSPRSGDLSVYWYQQSLDQGLQFLIQYYNGEERAKGNILERFSAQQFPDLHSELNLSSLELGDSALYFCASSVYSGDSYGYTFGSGTRLTVV.

The CDR3 DNA reads as TGTGCCAGCAGCCACACAGGGGTAGGGGCTGAAGCTTTCTTT. Translated: CASSHTGVGAEAFF. The gene calls are TRBV7-3 and TRBJ1-1; 7 positions agree with TRBD1. The ends lost 5 bases at V and 6 bases at J; junction bases unmatched: 9. In germline, CDR1 is SGHTA, CDR2 FQGTGA. This CDR3 comprises 14 residues. The full variable domain, its missing parts supplied by reference TRBV7-3 and TRBJ1-1, is GAGVSQTPSNKVTEKGKYVELRCDPISGHTALYWYRQSLGQGPEFLIYFQGTGAADDSGLPNDRFFAVRPEGSVSTLKIQRTERGDSAVYLCASSHTGVGAEAFFGQGTRLTVV.

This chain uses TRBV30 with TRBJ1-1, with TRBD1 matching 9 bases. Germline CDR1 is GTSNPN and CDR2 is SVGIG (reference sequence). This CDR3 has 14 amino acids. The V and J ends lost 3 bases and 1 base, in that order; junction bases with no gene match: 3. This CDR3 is CAWSVDRGNTEAFF. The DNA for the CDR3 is TGTGCCTGGAGCGTGGACAGGGGGAACACTGAAGCTTTCTTT.

CDR3 region: CASSQGHRGIYGYTF. DNA of the CDR3: TGTGCCAGCAGCCAAGGTCACAGGGGAATCTATGGCTACACCTTC. The rearrangement joins TRBV4-2 to TRBJ1-2; 7 bases match TRBD1. The V and J ends lost 1 base and 4 bases, in that order; junction bases with no gene match: 6. The length of the CDR3 is 15 residues. Per germline, CDR1 LGHNA and CDR2 YNFKEQ.

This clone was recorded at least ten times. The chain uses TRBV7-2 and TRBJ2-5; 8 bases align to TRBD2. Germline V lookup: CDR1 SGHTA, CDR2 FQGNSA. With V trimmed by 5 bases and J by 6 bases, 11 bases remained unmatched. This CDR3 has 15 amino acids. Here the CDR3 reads CASSMYGGAPQTQYF. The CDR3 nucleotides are TGTGCCAGCAGCATGTACGGGGGGGCCCCGCAGACCCAGTACTTC.

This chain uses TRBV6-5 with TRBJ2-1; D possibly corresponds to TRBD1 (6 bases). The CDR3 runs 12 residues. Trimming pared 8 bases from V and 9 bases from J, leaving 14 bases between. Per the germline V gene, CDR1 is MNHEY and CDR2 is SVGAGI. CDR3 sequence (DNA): TGTGCCAGCTTTTCAGGGGACGGTGAGCAGTTCTTC. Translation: CASFSGDGEQFF.

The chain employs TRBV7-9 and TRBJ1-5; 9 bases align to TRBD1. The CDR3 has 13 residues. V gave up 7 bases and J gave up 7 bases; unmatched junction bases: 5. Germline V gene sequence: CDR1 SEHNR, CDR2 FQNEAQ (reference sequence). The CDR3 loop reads CASTRQGEQPQHF. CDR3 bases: TGTGCCAGCACCCGACAGGGGGAACAGCCCCAGCATTTT.

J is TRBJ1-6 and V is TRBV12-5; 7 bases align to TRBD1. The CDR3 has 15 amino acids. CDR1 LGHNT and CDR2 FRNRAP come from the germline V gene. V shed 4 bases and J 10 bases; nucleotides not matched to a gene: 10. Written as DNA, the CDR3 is TGTGCTAGTGGTTCCCAGACAGGGTCTGGGTCACCCCTCCACTTT. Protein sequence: CASGSQTGSGSPLHF.

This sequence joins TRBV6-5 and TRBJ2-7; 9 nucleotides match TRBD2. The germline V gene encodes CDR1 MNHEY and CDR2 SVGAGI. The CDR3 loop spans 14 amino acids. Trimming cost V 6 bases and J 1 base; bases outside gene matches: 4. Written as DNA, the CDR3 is TGTGCCAGCAGCCGTAGCGGGGGTTCCTACGAGCAGTACTTC. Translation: CASSRSGGSYEQYF.

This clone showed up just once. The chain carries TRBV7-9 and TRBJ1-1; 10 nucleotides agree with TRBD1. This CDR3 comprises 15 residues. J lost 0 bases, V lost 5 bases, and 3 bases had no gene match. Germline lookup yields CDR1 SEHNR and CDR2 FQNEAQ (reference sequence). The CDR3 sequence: CASSPGQGVNTEAFF. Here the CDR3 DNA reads TGTGCCAGCAGCCCCGGACAGGGGGTGAACACTGAAGCTTTCTTT. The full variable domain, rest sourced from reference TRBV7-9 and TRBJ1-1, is DTGVSQNPRHKITKRGQNVTFRCDPISEHNRLYWYRQTLGQGPEFLTYFQNEAQLEKSRLLSDRFSAERPKGSFSTLEIQRTEQGDSAMYLCASSPGQGVNTEAFFGQGTRLTVV.

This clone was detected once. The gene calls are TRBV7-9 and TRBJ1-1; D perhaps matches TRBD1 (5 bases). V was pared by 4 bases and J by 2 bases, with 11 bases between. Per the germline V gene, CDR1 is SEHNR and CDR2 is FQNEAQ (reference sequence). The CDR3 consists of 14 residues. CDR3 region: CASSWGAGNTEAFF. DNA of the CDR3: TGTGCCAGCAGCTGGGGCGCGGGAAACACTGAAGCTTTCTTT.

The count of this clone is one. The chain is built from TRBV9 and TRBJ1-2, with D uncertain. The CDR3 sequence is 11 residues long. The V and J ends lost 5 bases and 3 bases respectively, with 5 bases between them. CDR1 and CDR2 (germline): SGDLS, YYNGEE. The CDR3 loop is CASSSDYGYTF. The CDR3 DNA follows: TGTGCCAGCAGTAGCGACTATGGCTACACCTTC.

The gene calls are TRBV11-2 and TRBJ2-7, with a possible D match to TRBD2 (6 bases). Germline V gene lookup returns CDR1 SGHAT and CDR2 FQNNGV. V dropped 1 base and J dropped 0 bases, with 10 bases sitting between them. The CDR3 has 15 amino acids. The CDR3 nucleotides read TGTGCCAGCAGCTTAGCTTTCGGGAGCTCCTACGAGCAGTACTTC. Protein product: CASSLAFGSSYEQYF.

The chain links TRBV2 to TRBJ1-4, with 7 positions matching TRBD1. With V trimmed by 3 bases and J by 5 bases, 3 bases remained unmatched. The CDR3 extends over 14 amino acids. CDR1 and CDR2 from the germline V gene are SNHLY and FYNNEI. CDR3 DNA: TGTGCCAGCAGTGACCCCAGGGGGAATGAAAAACTGTTTTTT. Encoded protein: CASSDPRGNEKLFF.

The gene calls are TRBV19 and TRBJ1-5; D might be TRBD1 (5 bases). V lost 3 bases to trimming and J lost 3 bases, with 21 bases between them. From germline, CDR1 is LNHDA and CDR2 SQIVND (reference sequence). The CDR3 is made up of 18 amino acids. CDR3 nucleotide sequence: TGTGCCAGTAGTATTTTGAGGCAGGGTATCGGTAACAATCAGCCCCAGCATTTT. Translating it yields CASSILRQGIGNNQPQHF.

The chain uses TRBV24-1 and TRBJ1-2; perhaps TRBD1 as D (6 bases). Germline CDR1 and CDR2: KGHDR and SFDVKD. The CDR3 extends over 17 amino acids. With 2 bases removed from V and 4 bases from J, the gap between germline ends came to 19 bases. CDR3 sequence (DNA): TGTGCCACCAGTGATTCCAAGTACAGGGCTCGCATCTATGGCTACACCTTC. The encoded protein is CATSDSKYRARIYGYTF.

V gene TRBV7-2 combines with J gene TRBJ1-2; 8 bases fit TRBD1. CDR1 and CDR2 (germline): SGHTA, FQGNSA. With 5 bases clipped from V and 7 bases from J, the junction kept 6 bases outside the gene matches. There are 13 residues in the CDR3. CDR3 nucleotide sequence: TGTGCCAGCAGCCCGGGACAGGCTGTTGGCTACACCTTC. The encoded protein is CASSPGQAVGYTF.